The rows below give T cell receptor beta chains drawn from one sample of a study of radiotherapy plus CTLA-4 blockade in lung cancer. Generated by immunoSEQ multiplex PCR, the TCRdb table keeps only in-frame clones and is missing some. The data show some 51,000 clones, 70% to 80% seen once. This specimen consisted of peripheral blood, obtained from a patient treated with radiotherapy plus ipilimumab. These receptors were obtained from a human donor with non-small cell lung cancer who had a complete response to radiotherapy plus ipilimumab. Each CDR3 is given with its conserved first and last residue. Fields, in order: J gene, clone size, CDR3 length, V gene, CDR3 protein. Not every row has a clone size; where given, it reads once, few, many or a size class.

J: TRBJ2-5; size: -; length: 12; V: TRBV2; CDR3: CASGGGGETQYF
J: TRBJ2-1; size: -; length: 14; V: TRBV9; CDR3: CASNRDRIDNEQFF
J: TRBJ1-1; size: -; length: 13; V: TRBV7-9; CDR3: CASSRPADTEAFF
J: TRBJ2-1; size: -; length: 20; V: TRBV5-3; CDR3: CARSLATSGRAVRSYNEQFF
J: TRBJ1-2; size: -; length: 13; V: TRBV4-1; CDR3: CASSQGSGYGYTF
J: TRBJ1-2; size: -; length: 19; V: TRBV21-1; CDR3: CASSKRRGGQGRTNYGYTF
J: TRBJ2-5; size: -; length: 11; V: TRBV20-1; CDR3: CSARQQETQYF
J: TRBJ2-5; size: few; length: 15; V: TRBV10-1; CDR3: CASSPGLAGEETQYF
J: TRBJ1-1; size: -; length: 14; V: TRBV5-1; CDR3: CASRIALSNTEAFF
J: TRBJ1-2; size: -; length: 13; V: TRBV7-9; CDR3: CASSLDRGYGYTF
J: -; size: -; length: 15; V: TRBV19; CDR3: CASSIATGKYYEQYF
J: TRBJ2-3; size: -; length: 13; V: TRBV11-3; CDR3: CASRRAGVGTQYF
J: TRBJ1-5; size: -; length: 15; V: TRBV6-6; CDR3: CASRATGGGNQPQHF
J: TRBJ1-1; size: -; length: 15; V: TRBV6-5; CDR3: CASSYSAGGYTEAFF
J: TRBJ1-1; size: -; length: 12; V: TRBV9; CDR3: CASSFGQGQAFF
J: TRBJ2-1; size: -; length: 12; V: TRBV29-1; CDR3: CSVMDFYNEQFF
J: TRBJ1-1; size: once; length: 14; V: TRBV18; CDR3: CASSPPREVGEAFF
J: TRBJ2-1; size: -; length: 14; V: TRBV29-1; CDR3: CSVDPTSIYNEQFF
J: TRBJ1-2; size: -; length: 13; V: TRBV5-4; CDR3: CASSPDSNYGYTF
J: TRBJ2-2; size: -; length: 15; V: TRBV2; CDR3: CASSVDRYGSGELFF
J: TRBJ2-1; size: -; length: 15; V: TRBV7-2; CDR3: CASSPPGQRSDEQFF
J: TRBJ1-2; size: few; length: 15; V: TRBV7-9; CDR3: CASRPQGASNYGYTF
J: TRBJ2-3; size: -; length: 17; V: TRBV11-3; CDR3: CASSSRTSGKSTDTQYF
J: TRBJ1-1; size: few; length: 13; V: TRBV5-5; CDR3: CASSLDVLAEAFF
J: TRBJ2-4; size: -; length: 15; V: TRBV15; CDR3: CATSSEQANKNIQYF
J: TRBJ1-3; size: few; length: 16; V: TRBV2; CDR3: CASSVMVRTSGNTIYF
J: TRBJ2-3; size: -; length: 14; V: TRBV6-6; CDR3: CASSFGQGGDTQYF
J: TRBJ2-4; size: -; length: 15; V: TRBV2; CDR3: CASSGTGSGKNIQYF
J: TRBJ1-6; size: -; length: 14; V: TRBV7-6; CDR3: CASSFRGNNSPLHF